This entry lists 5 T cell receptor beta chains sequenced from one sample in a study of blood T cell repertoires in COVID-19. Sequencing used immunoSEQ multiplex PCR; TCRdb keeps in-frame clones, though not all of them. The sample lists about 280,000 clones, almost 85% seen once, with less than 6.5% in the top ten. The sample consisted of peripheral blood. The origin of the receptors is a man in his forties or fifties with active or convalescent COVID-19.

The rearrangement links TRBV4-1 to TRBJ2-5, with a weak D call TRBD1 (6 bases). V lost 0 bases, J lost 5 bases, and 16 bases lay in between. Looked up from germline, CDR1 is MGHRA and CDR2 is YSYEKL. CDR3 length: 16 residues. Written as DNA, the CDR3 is TGCGCCAGCAGCCAAGATCTCAGGGGCTCTGGGGAGACCCAGTACTTC. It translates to CASSQDLRGSGETQYF.

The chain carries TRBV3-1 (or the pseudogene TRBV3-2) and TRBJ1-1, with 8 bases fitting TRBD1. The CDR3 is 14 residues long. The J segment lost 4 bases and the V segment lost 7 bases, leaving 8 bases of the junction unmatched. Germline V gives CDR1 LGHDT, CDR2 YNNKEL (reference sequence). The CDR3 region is CASITSGGGTEAFF. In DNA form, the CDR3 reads TGTGCCAGCATCACATCAGGGGGCGGCACTGAAGCTTTCTTT.

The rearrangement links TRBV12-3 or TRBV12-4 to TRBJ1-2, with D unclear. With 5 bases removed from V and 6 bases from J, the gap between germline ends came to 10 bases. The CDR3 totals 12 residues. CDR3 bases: TGTGCCAGCAGTCGAGGGCCCGATGGCTACACCTTC. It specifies CASSRGPDGYTF.

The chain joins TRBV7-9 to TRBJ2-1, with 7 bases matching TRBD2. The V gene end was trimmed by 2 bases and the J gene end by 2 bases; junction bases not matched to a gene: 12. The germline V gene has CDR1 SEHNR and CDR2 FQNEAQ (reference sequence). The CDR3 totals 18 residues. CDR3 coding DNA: TGTGCCAGCAGCTTACGGAGGGTCGGCGGGGGTGCCTACAATGAGCAGTTCTTC. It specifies CASSLRRVGGGAYNEQFF.

CDR3 loop: CSGYTGAGNEQFF. DNA of the CDR3: TGCAGCGGCTATACAGGGGCGGGCAATGAGCAGTTCTTC. V gene TRBV29-1 combines with J gene TRBJ2-1, with 7 bases that match TRBD1. V shed 7 bases and J 6 bases; nucleotides not matched to a gene: 9. Germline CDR1 is SQVTM and CDR2 is ANQGSEA. The CDR3 length is 13 residues.